The 9 T cell receptor beta chains below come from one sample, sequenced in a study of blood T cell repertoires in COVID-19. Measured with immunoSEQ multiplex PCR; TCRdb has only the in-frame clones, and not every one. The top ten hold 13% of the sample, which has approximately 170,000 clones, approximately 80% seen once. The source material was peripheral blood. The receptors were sampled from a man in his 70s who had recovered from COVID-19.

Notes on this clone: At one of its ends the junction is not consistent with the germline gene, which may arise from a read error. The V call is TRBV12-3 or TRBV12-4, the J call TRBJ2-5; D gene unclear. The CDR3 length is 12 residues. CDR3 loop: CASSLEAETQYF. In nucleotides, the CDR3 is TGTGCCAGCAGCTTAGAAGCGGAGACCCAGTACTTC.

This chain uses TRBV5-1 with TRBJ1-6, with TRBD1 identical over 8 bases. CDR3 length: 14 residues. V shed 4 bases and J 12 bases; nucleotides not matched to a gene: 9. Germline V CDR1 and CDR2: SGHRS, YFSETQ. The CDR3 DNA follows: TGCGCCAGCAGCCAGACAGGGGTCGAGGAACCCCTCCACTTT. Translating it yields CASSQTGVEEPLHF.

The chain joins TRBV27 to TRBJ2-5; 10 bases are a match to TRBD2. V shed 2 bases and J 2 bases; nucleotides not matched to a gene: 8. The CDR3 loop spans 17 amino acids. The germline V gene encodes CDR1 MNHEY and CDR2 SMNVEV (reference sequence). The CDR3 loop is CASSLRSSGGLQETQYF. CDR3 DNA sequence: TGTGCCAGCAGTTTACGCTCTAGCGGGGGTCTTCAAGAGACCCAGTACTTC.

The chain has TRBV7-2 and TRBJ1-5; D possibly corresponds to TRBD1 (6 bases). V was pared by 6 bases and J by 6 bases, with 18 bases between. The CDR3 spans 15 residues. Germline CDR1 reads SGHTA; CDR2 reads FQGNSA. CDR3 nucleotides: TGTGCCAGCAGTCCCCCGGGGGGGCTCGGTCAGCCCCAGCATTTT. Translation: CASSPPGGLGQPQHF.

This clone was observed a few times. The rearrangement uses TRBV3-1 (or the pseudogene TRBV3-2) and TRBJ1-1, with D possibly matching TRBD1 (6 bases). The CDR3 covers 14 residues. Germline V lookup: CDR1 LGHDT, CDR2 YNNKEL (reference sequence). The ends were cut back, 0 bases at V and 7 bases at J, with 12 bases in the middle. CDR3 DNA: TGTGCCAGCAGCCAAGAATGGGGGCGACATGAAGCTTTCTTT. Residues: CASSQEWGRHEAFF.

V usage is TRBV5-1 and J usage is TRBJ2-1; 9 positions agree with TRBD1. The germline V gene has CDR1 SGHRS and CDR2 YFSETQ. V was pared by 4 bases and J by 7 bases, with 3 bases of the junction left unmatched. CDR3 length: 13 amino acids. The CDR3 is CASSTGTGNEQFF. CDR3 nucleotides: TGCGCCAGCAGCACCGGGACAGGGAATGAGCAGTTCTTC.

The CDR3 loop is CASSVHLANEQYF. As DNA, the CDR3 is TGTGCCAGCAGCGTTCATCTAGCGAACGAGCAGTACTTC. The chain recombines TRBV9 with TRBJ2-7, with a tentative D call TRBD2 (6 bases). Germline V CDR1 and CDR2: SGDLS, YYNGEE. The germline V and J ends were trimmed by 2 bases and 5 bases, with 11 bases remaining between them. This CDR3 spans 13 amino acids.

The chain carries TRBV5-6 and TRBJ2-2, with 8 bases lining up with TRBD1. The CDR3 is 15 residues long. The germline gives CDR1 SGHDT, CDR2 YYEEEE. The trim removed 4 bases at V and 6 bases at J, leaving 8 bases unmatched. The CDR3 protein is CASSGTYRGAGELFF. DNA of the CDR3: TGTGCCAGCAGCGGGACCTACAGGGGGGCCGGGGAGCTGTTTTTT.

This clone was counted once. This sequence joins TRBV19 and TRBJ1-2; possibly TRBD1 for D (6 bases). CDR3 length equals 14 residues. CDR1 is LNHDA and CDR2 is SQIVND in the germline V gene (reference sequence). Trimming took 7 bases from V and 0 from J, leaving 12 bases between them. The CDR3 sequence: CASNLDRANYGYTF. As DNA, the CDR3 is TGTGCCAGTAATCTGGACAGAGCTAACTATGGCTACACCTTC.